Sequencing of this TCR beta chain was carried out in a study of cytomegalovirus exposure and HLA in healthy donors. Vbeta (60) and Jbeta (13) primers were used in the PCR. Assay used: immunoSEQ multiplex PCR; TCRdb lists only in-frame clones, some missing. There are about 190,000 clones in the sample; just under 75% occur only once, and approximately 5% lies in the top ten. With 3 bases removed from V and 0 bases from J, the gap between germline ends came to 12 bases. CDR1 KGHSH and CDR2 LQKENI come from the germline V gene. The CDR3 is made up of 16 amino acids. The chain links TRBV18 to TRBJ1-3; D gene uncertain. The sample comprised PBMCs. The TCR sequence derives from a man aged 30 to 39 in good health and CMV-seropositive. The CDR3 sequence is CASSPGGRTSGNTIYF. The CDR3 DNA is TGTGCCAGCTCACCGGGAGGGCGCACCTCTGGAAACACCATATATTTT.